Sequencing of this T cell receptor beta chain was carried out in a study of T cell changes during pregnancy in multiple sclerosis. V shed 6 bases, J shed 3 bases, and the junction held 4 bases outside the gene matches. CDR3 length: 14 amino acids. Assay used: immunoSEQ multiplex PCR; TCRdb lists only in-frame clones, some missing. This table holds over 75,000 clones, 85% to 95% found once. This chain uses TRBV23-1 with TRBJ2-2; 7 positions match TRBD2. TRBV23-1 is filed as an ORF, its function uncertain. The starting material was peripheral blood, obtained in the first trimester of pregnancy. This TCR was sampled from a female donor with multiple sclerosis, enrolled in a pregnancy study. Here the CDR3 DNA reads TGCGCCAGCAGCAGGGAGGGATACACCGGGGAGCTGTTTTTT. Residues: CASSREGYTGELFF.